This entry lists 7 T cell receptor beta chains sequenced from one sample in a study of STAT5B mutations in CD4+ large granular lymphocyte leukemia. TCRdb's copy holds only in-frame clones and misses some; the assay was immunoSEQ multiplex PCR. The table records 5,000 or so clones, about 91% of them present only once. Sequenced material: PBMCs. These receptors were collected from a middle-aged man with CD4+ T-cell large granular lymphocyte leukemia.

This clone was detected only a few times. The chain combines TRBV7-9 with TRBJ1-3, with 7 nucleotides matching TRBD1. Germline lookup yields CDR1 SEHNR and CDR2 FQNEAQ (reference sequence). The trim removed 6 bases at V and 0 bases at J, leaving 8 bases unmatched. This CDR3 has 16 amino acids. The CDR3 protein is CASRPGQLPSGNTIYF. CDR3 DNA sequence: TGTGCCAGCAGACCGGGACAGTTACCCTCTGGAAACACCATATATTTT.

This rearrangement joins TRBV6-6 to TRBJ1-2, with 7 positions matching TRBD1. Germline values: CDR1 MNHNY, CDR2 SVGAGI (reference sequence). Unmatched junction bases numbered 9, after V lost 2 bases and J lost 3 bases. The CDR3 length is 16 residues. Written as DNA, the CDR3 is TGTGCCAGCAGTTACGGGGGTGAAGGGGGCCACTATGGCTACACCTTC. This sequence encodes CASSYGGEGGHYGYTF.

The V gene is TRBV30, the J gene TRBJ1-5; D gene uncertain. Trimming pared 1 base from V and 4 bases from J, leaving 11 bases between. CDR3 length: 14 residues. Germline V lookup: CDR1 GTSNPN, CDR2 SVGIG (reference sequence). Written as DNA, the CDR3 is TGTGCCTGGAGTGACGGGAGACCTAATCAGCCCCAGCATTTT. Encoded protein: CAWSDGRPNQPQHF.

The chain uses TRBV2 and TRBJ1-2; 7 bases line up with TRBD1. The CDR3 extends over 13 amino acids. Trimming took 10 bases from V and 5 from J; bases not matched to a gene: 10. Germline loops: CDR1 SNHLY, CDR2 FYNNEI. The CDR3 is CATGRGTVYGYTF. The CDR3 coding sequence is TGTGCCACCGGACGCGGGACAGTTTATGGCTACACCTTC.

The chain couples TRBV5-1 to TRBJ2-5; 8 nucleotides agree with TRBD1. CDR1 and CDR2 (germline): SGHRS, YFSETQ. The CDR3 contains 15 residues. J was trimmed by 0 bases and V by 2 bases; bases with no gene match: 3. CDR3 coding DNA: TGCGCCAGCAGCTTACAGACAGGGGACCAAGAGACCCAGTACTTC. It yields the protein CASSLQTGDQETQYF.

This clone was detected only once. This sequence joins TRBV10-3 and TRBJ2-2; D gene uncertain. With 7 bases removed from V and 4 bases from J, the gap between germline ends came to 19 bases. This CDR3 spans 16 amino acids. Germline loops: CDR1 ENHRY, CDR2 SYGVKD. The CDR3: CAITSSTALGTGELFF. As DNA, the CDR3 is TGTGCCATCACCTCTTCCACGGCCCTAGGCACCGGGGAGCTGTTTTTT.

In DNA form, the CDR3 reads TGTGCCAGCAGCCATTCCGAGGCAGGCGCCACCTACGAGCAGTACTTC. The encoded protein is CASSHSEAGATYEQYF. The chain employs TRBV4-2 and TRBJ2-7, with D unclear. Per the germline V gene, CDR1 is LGHNA and CDR2 is YNFKEQ. Trimming removed 3 bases at V and 2 bases at J, with 17 bases between. This CDR3 is 16 amino acids long.